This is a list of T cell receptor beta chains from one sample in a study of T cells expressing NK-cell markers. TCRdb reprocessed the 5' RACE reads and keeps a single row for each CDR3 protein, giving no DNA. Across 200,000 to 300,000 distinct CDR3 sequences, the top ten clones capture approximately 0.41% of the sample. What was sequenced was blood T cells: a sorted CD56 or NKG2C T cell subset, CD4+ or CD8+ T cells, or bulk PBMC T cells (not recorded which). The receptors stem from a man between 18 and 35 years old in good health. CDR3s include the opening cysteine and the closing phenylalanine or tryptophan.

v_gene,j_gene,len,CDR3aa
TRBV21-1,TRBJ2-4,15,CASSTRLATKNIQYF
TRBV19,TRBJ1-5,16,CASTALGQGLYQPQHF
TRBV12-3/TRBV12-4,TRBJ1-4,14,CASSESPAGGKLFF
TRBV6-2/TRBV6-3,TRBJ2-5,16,CASSSRQNGLHETQYF
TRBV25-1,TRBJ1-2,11,CASSWTGGYTF
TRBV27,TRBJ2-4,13,CASSFTGGNIQYF
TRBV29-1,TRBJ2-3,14,CSVPLAGSPDTQYF
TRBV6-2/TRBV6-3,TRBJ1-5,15,CASSTSQGSNQPQHF
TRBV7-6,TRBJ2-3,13,CASSPGTVGTQYF
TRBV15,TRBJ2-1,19,CATSTSTGRASGRSGEQFF
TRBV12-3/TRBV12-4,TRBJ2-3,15,CASSSRTATTDTQYF
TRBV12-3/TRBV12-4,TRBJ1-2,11,CASSRGLGYTF
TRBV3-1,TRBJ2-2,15,CASRLGGRVTGELFF
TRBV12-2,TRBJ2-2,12,CASPTSTGELFF
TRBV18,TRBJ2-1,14,CASSPLQGSNEQFF
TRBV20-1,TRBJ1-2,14,CSASKTGLNYGYTF
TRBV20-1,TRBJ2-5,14,CSASPGVGQETQYF
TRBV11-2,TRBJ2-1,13,CASSAQPHNEQFF
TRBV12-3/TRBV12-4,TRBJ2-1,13,CATCNSSYNEQFF
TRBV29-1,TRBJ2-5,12,CSVTGSGETQYF
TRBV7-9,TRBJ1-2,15,CASSLVSSPEEVYTF
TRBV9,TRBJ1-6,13,CASSADPFRALHF
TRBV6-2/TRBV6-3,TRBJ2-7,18,CASRKPGLAEKSSYEQYF
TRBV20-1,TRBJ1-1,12,CSAVKGSTEAFF
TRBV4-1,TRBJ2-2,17,CASSQDWPYPNTGELFF
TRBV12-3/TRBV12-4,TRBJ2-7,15,CASSLLGTSHYEQYF
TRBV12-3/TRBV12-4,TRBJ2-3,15,CASSYGLANTDTQYF
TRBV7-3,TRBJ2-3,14,CASSLFPAPDTQYF
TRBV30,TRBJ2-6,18,CAWSELGQSPSGANVLTF
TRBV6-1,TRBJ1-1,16,CASSERGRIMNTEAFF
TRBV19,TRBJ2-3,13,CASSHPSTDTQYF
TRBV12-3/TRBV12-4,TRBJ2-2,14,CASSPGGGTGELFF